Each of the 32 T cell receptor beta chains below was sequenced from the same sample in a study of shared clonotypes between healthy human individuals. Sequencing was performed with immunoSEQ multiplex PCR; in TCRdb, only in-frame clones are kept and a portion is missing. The data hold some 2.4 million clones, with approximately 94% observed a single time. Sequenced: naive CD4+ T cells from PBMCs. The subset denotes: CD45RA+ positively selected. The receptors stem from a young man in good health. Some clones in this sample may be carry-over from other donors' samples.

V gene TRBV18 combines with J gene TRBJ1-1; 10 bases align to TRBD1. There are 18 residues in the CDR3. Germline CDR1 and CDR2: KGHSH and LQKENI. V shed 2 bases, J shed 4 bases, and the junction held 13 bases outside the gene matches. The CDR3 nucleotides are TGTGCCAGCTCACCAGCGAGGGACAGGGGAGCTACGTCCACTGAAGCTTTCTTT. Translated: CASSPARDRGATSTEAFF.

The chain is built from TRBV29-1 and TRBJ2-7; tentatively, D is TRBD1 or TRBD2 (5 bases each). V lost 7 bases and J 0 bases, leaving 13 bases between the germline ends. This CDR3 has 13 amino acids. The germline V gene has CDR1 SQVTM and CDR2 ANQGSEA. The CDR3 bases are TGCAGCGCCCGGGACGGACTCTCCTACGAGCAGTACTTC. Amino acid sequence: CSARDGLSYEQYF.

The chain recombines TRBV11-2 with TRBJ2-2; D is ambiguous. V shed 3 bases and J shed 3 bases, with 14 bases lying between them. In germline, CDR1 is SGHAT, CDR2 FQNNGV. CDR3 length: 16 amino acids. The CDR3 loop reads CASSFQLAIHTGELFF. For the CDR3, the DNA is TGTGCCAGCAGCTTTCAACTGGCCATTCACACCGGGGAGCTGTTTTTT. Based on the CDR3 plus reference TRBV11-2 and TRBJ2-2, the full variable domain is EAGVAQSPRYKIIEKRQSVAFWCNPISGHATLYWYQQILGQGPKLLIQFQNNGVVDDSQLPKDRFSAERLKGVDSTLKIQPAKLEDSAVYLCASSFQLAIHTGELFFGEGSRLTVL.

This chain connects TRBV11-2 to TRBJ2-7, with D perhaps being TRBD1 or TRBD2 (5 bases each). V was trimmed by 3 bases and J by 4 bases, leaving 13 bases between them. The length of the CDR3 is 14 residues. Germline assignment: CDR1 SGHAT and CDR2 FQNNGV. For the CDR3, the DNA is TGTGCCAGCAGCTTCACGGGACGAAGGTACGAGCAGTACTTC. Translation gives CASSFTGRRYEQYF.

With regard to this clone: One junction end does not reproduce the germline sequence, and a read error may be involved. The V gene is TRBV28, the J gene TRBJ1-2; D possibly corresponds to TRBD1 (5 bases). CDR1 and CDR2 (germline): MDHEN, SYDVKM. The CDR3 runs 14 residues. CDR3 nucleotides: TGTGCCAGCAGTACCCCCGGCAGGGTAGGTGGCTACATCTTC. Translating it yields CASSTPGRVGGYIF.

This chain uses TRBV29-1 with TRBJ2-5; D is undetermined. V was clipped by 2 bases and J by 3 bases, with 10 bases between them. The CDR3 covers 13 residues. Germline V gives CDR1 SQVTM, CDR2 ANQGSEA. The CDR3 sequence is CSVESTRKETQYF. The CDR3 nucleotides are TGCAGCGTTGAATCGACACGGAAAGAGACCCAGTACTTC. Full variable domain (outside the CDR3, taken from reference TRBV29-1 and TRBJ2-5): SAVISQKPSRDICQRGTSLTIQCQVDSQVTMMFWYRQQPGQSLTLIATANQGSEATYESGFVIDKFPISRPNLTFSTLTVSNMSPEDSSIYLCSVESTRKETQYFGPGTRLLVL.

The rearrangement links TRBV28 to TRBJ1-5, with 12 bases fitting TRBD1. The CDR3 loop spans 18 amino acids. Germline loops: CDR1 MDHEN, CDR2 SYDVKM. The trim removed 5 bases at V and 2 bases at J, leaving 10 bases unmatched. This chain's CDR3 is CASSPGQGAPRRNQPQHF. The CDR3, as DNA: TGTGCCAGCAGTCCGGGACAGGGGGCCCCTAGGCGCAATCAGCCCCAGCATTTT.

The gene calls are TRBV5-6 and TRBJ2-7, with D perhaps matching TRBD1 (6 bases). V was cut by 4 bases and J by 2 bases, with 16 bases left in between. Germline V gene data show CDR1 as SGHDT and CDR2 as YYEEEE. This CDR3 spans 15 amino acids. The DNA for the CDR3 is TGTGCCAGCAGCCCGGACTGGGACACCCCCTACGAGCAGTACTTC. This translates into CASSPDWDTPYEQYF.

This chain links TRBV7-3 with TRBJ2-1; 7 bases line up with TRBD2. CDR1 is SGHTA, CDR2 FQGTGA, per germline. This CDR3 contains 16 residues. Unmatched junction bases numbered 7, after V lost 4 bases and J lost 1 base. Written as DNA, the CDR3 is TGTGCCAGCAGCTCACATCGACTAGCTTCCTACAATGAGCAGTTCTTC. Its protein product is CASSSHRLASYNEQFF.

The V call is TRBV7-2, the J call TRBJ2-7; D unresolved. The CDR3 sequence is 14 residues long. Germline V CDR1 and CDR2: SGHTA, FQGNSA. Between the trimmed V and J ends, which lost 6 bases and 0 bases, there was a span of 12 bases. The CDR3 region has the DNA TGTGCCAGCAGTTACGACTTGAGCTCCTACGAGCAGTACTTC. It yields the protein CASSYDLSSYEQYF. The whole variable domain, filled in from reference TRBV7-2 and TRBJ2-7, reads GAGVSQSPSNKVTEKGKDVELRCDPISGHTALYWYRQSLGQGLEFLIYFQGNSAPDKSGLPSDRFSAERTGGSVSTLTIQRTQQEDSAVYLCASSYDLSSYEQYFGPGTRLTVT.

The chain links TRBV12-5 to TRBJ2-5, with 7 bases matching TRBD1. The CDR3 has 14 residues. CDR1 is LGHNT and CDR2 is FRNRAP in the germline V gene. V lost 6 bases and J lost 2; bases outside the gene matches: 6. The CDR3 DNA sequence: TGTGCTAGTGGACCGGGACAGCCTCAAGAGACCCAGTACTTC. This translates into CASGPGQPQETQYF.

The CDR3 nucleotides are TGTGCCACCCGTCCCGGGACGGAAGGTGGCAAGCAGTACTTC. This sequence encodes CATRPGTEGGKQYF. The genes are TRBV18 and TRBJ2-7; either TRBD1 or TRBD2 may supply D (5 bases each). The V gene's germline CDR1 is KGHSH and CDR2 LQKENI. The CDR3 runs to 14 residues. V was shortened by 10 bases and J by 8 bases, with 24 bases between the two germline ends.

This clone was observed once. The same CDR3 arises from other DNA sequences in this sample as well. The rearrangement links TRBV5-4 to TRBJ2-1; D gene uncertain. The CDR3 length is 15 residues. V dropped 0 bases and J dropped 0 bases, with 7 bases sitting between them. The germline CDR1 and CDR2 sequences are SGHNT and YYREEE (reference sequence). The CDR3 nucleotides are TGTGCCAGCAGCTTGGACGGCAGCTCCTACAATGAGCAGTTCTTC. This sequence encodes CASSLDGSSYNEQFF.

This clone was seen once. The chain employs TRBV5-1 and TRBJ1-2, with TRBD1 matching 7 bases. In germline, CDR1 is SGHRS, CDR2 YFSETQ. The CDR3 is made up of 15 amino acids. V lost 6 bases and J lost 0; bases outside the gene matches: 8. This CDR3 is CASTRGDSTNYGYTF. For the CDR3, the DNA is TGCGCCAGCACCCGGGGGGACAGTACTAACTATGGCTACACCTTC.

V and J are TRBV5-1 and TRBJ1-5; possibly TRBD1 for D (5 bases). Trimming pared 4 bases from V and 1 base from J, leaving 21 bases between. Germline assignment: CDR1 SGHRS and CDR2 YFSETQ. The CDR3 loop spans 18 amino acids. The CDR3 is CASSDSQGNIRSNQPQHF. DNA for the CDR3: TGCGCCAGCAGCGATTCGCAGGGAAACATTAGGAGCAATCAGCCCCAGCATTTT.

The CDR3 nucleotides read TGCGCCAGCAGTCCTCGGACTAGCGACGTTTTTGGAGAGACCCAGTACTTC. It codes for CASSPRTSDVFGETQYF. This chain links TRBV5-1 with TRBJ2-5, with TRBD2 matching over 9 bases. The germline V gene has CDR1 SGHRS and CDR2 YFSETQ. With V trimmed by 5 bases and J by 4 bases, 15 bases remained unmatched. The CDR3 is 17 residues long.

The count of this clone is one. V is TRBV6-1 and J is TRBJ2-4, with 9 positions matching TRBD2. Trimming cost V 2 bases and J 0 bases; bases outside gene matches: 2. The CDR3 runs 16 residues. Germline lookup yields CDR1 MNHNS and CDR2 SASEGT. As DNA, the CDR3 is TGTGCCAGCAGTGAAATAGCGGGGGAAGCCAAAAACATTCAGTACTTC. Translation: CASSEIAGEAKNIQYF.

The chain couples TRBV28 to TRBJ1-1; tentative D call: TRBD1 (5 bases). The CDR3 runs 11 residues. Trimming removed 4 bases from V and 10 bases from J, with 10 bases in between. Germline V CDR1 and CDR2: MDHEN, SYDVKM. DNA of the CDR3: TGTGCCAGCAGTTCCAGGGTAGCAGCTTTCTTT. It encodes CASSSRVAAFF.

The V gene is TRBV5-4, the J gene TRBJ2-5; 7 nucleotides match TRBD2. CDR1 is SGHNT, CDR2 YYREEE, per germline (reference sequence). This CDR3 contains 16 residues. V was clipped by 3 bases and J by 0 bases; unmatched bases: 8. The CDR3 DNA sequence: TGTGCCAGCAGCTCGGGACTACCTCCTAACCAAGAGACCCAGTACTTC. Encoded protein: CASSSGLPPNQETQYF.

This clone occurred a few times. The chain joins TRBV28 to TRBJ1-5; D is unresolved. Trimming pared 5 bases from V and 7 bases from J, leaving 9 bases between. The CDR3 spans 12 residues. Germline V gene data show CDR1 as MDHEN and CDR2 as SYDVKM. The CDR3 region is CASSDTRQPQHF. CDR3 sequence (DNA): TGTGCCAGCAGTGATACACGCCAGCCCCAGCATTTT.

The chain is built from TRBV5-4 and TRBJ2-7; 9 positions match TRBD1. J gave up 0 bases and V 5 bases, and 6 bases lay outside the gene matches. This CDR3 has 15 residues. Germline V gene lookup returns CDR1 SGHNT and CDR2 YYREEE (reference sequence). CDR3: CASRPGQGYSYEQYF. In DNA form, the CDR3 reads TGTGCCAGCAGGCCGGGACAGGGCTACTCCTACGAGCAGTACTTC.

The J gene is TRBJ2-6, the V gene TRBV2; 10 nucleotides agree with TRBD2. The germline V gene has CDR1 SNHLY and CDR2 FYNNEI. The CDR3 spans 17 residues. V was pared by 5 bases and J by 0 bases, with 4 bases of the junction left unmatched. The CDR3: CASSPSGSTSGANVLTF. The CDR3 DNA sequence: TGTGCCAGCAGTCCTAGCGGGAGCACCTCTGGGGCCAACGTCCTGACTTTC.

The CDR3 DNA reads as TGCGCCAGCAGCCAAGAGACACGGAGTGAGCAGTTCTTC. This sequence encodes CASSQETRSEQFF. The chain recombines TRBV4-3 with TRBJ2-1; D gene uncertain. V was trimmed by 0 bases and J by 9 bases, leaving 9 bases between them. There are 13 residues in the CDR3. Germline CDR1 and CDR2: LGHNA and YSLEER.

The V gene is TRBV7-2, the J gene TRBJ2-1, with TRBD1 matching over 8 bases. The CDR3 runs to 15 residues. J gave up 6 bases and V 7 bases, and 11 bases lay outside the gene matches. Germline-derived CDR1 and CDR2 are SGHTA and FQGNSA. The CDR3 sequence: CASTATGGGPNEQFF. As DNA, the CDR3 is TGTGCCAGCACCGCTACAGGGGGTGGACCCAATGAGCAGTTCTTC. Looking up the rest from reference TRBV7-2 and TRBJ2-1 gives the full variable domain: GAGVSQSPSNKVTEKGKDVELRCDPISGHTALYWYRQSLGQGLEFLIYFQGNSAPDKSGLPSDRFSAERTGGSVSTLTIQRTQQEDSAVYLCASTATGGGPNEQFFGPGTRLTVL.

This chain connects TRBV27 to TRBJ1-4; 8 bases are shared with TRBD1. With 0 bases clipped from V and 11 bases from J, the junction kept 8 bases outside the gene matches. The CDR3 has 15 amino acids. The germline CDR1 and CDR2 sequences are MNHEY and SMNVEV (reference sequence). DNA for the CDR3: TGTGCCAGCAGTTTATCGATTCAGGGGGCAGGGAAACTGTTTTTT. Residues: CASSLSIQGAGKLFF.

CDR3 nucleotide sequence: TGCGCCAGCAGCTTGTTGGGTTCTGGAAACACCATATATTTT. The encoded protein is CASSLLGSGNTIYF. The chain couples TRBV5-1 to TRBJ1-3; D gene uncertain. Germline CDR1 SGHRS, CDR2 YFSETQ. V was shortened by 1 base and J by 1 base, with 6 bases between the two germline ends. This CDR3 spans 14 amino acids.

This CDR3 reads CASSATGNTEAFF. CDR3 in DNA: TGTGCCAGCAGTGCGACAGGAAACACTGAAGCTTTCTTT. The rearrangement links TRBV6-4 to TRBJ1-1; TRBD1 is a possible D gene (6 bases). CDR1 is MRHNA, CDR2 SNTAGT, per germline. The V end lost 4 bases, the J end lost 2 bases, and 8 bases lay between the germline ends. The CDR3 consists of 13 residues.

This clone has only one observation. The rearrangement joins TRBV4-1 to TRBJ2-1; possible D gene TRBD1, 5 bases. Germline V gives CDR1 MGHRA, CDR2 YSYEKL. CDR3 length equals 14 residues. V lost 3 bases and J 8 bases, leaving 14 bases between the germline ends. The CDR3 DNA sequence: TGCGCCAGCAGCCATGCTGGCAGGGTCCATGAGCAGTTCTTC. It encodes CASSHAGRVHEQFF.

This chain links TRBV19 with TRBJ1-2; 8 bases match TRBD1. V lost 2 bases, J lost 4 bases, and 6 bases stayed unmatched. The CDR3 has 15 amino acids. The germline gives CDR1 LNHDA, CDR2 SQIVND (reference sequence). CDR3 bases: TGTGCCAGTAGTATACCTCGGACAGGGATCTATGGCTACACCTTC. This sequence encodes CASSIPRTGIYGYTF. The complete variable domain, with remaining parts taken from reference TRBV19 and TRBJ1-2, reads DGGITQSPKYLFRKEGQNVTLSCEQNLNHDAMYWYRQDPGQGLRLIYYSQIVNDFQKGDIAEGYSVSREKKESFPLTVTSAQKNPTAFYLCASSIPRTGIYGYTFGSGTRLTVV.

This rearrangement joins TRBV28 to TRBJ2-5; the match to TRBD2 covers 11 bases. V was pared by 3 bases and J by 2 bases, with 8 bases of the junction left unmatched. This CDR3 region has 17 residues. The germline V gene encodes CDR1 MDHEN and CDR2 SYDVKM. Here the CDR3 DNA reads TGTGCCAGCAGTTTTGCCGGACTAGCGGGCCCACAAGAGACCCAGTACTTC. Translating gives CASSFAGLAGPQETQYF.

This clone occurred once. The chain employs TRBV9 and TRBJ2-5; D gene ambiguous. CDR3 length equals 19 residues. Germline assignment: CDR1 SGDLS and CDR2 YYNGEE. V lost 1 base, J lost 4 bases, and 26 bases lay in between. The CDR3 region is CASSVYPLAEQRLRETQYF. CDR3 coding DNA: TGTGCCAGCAGCGTATACCCCTTGGCTGAACAGAGGTTAAGAGAGACCCAGTACTTC.

The gene calls are TRBV9 and TRBJ1-1; D perhaps matches TRBD1 (5 bases). The CDR3 spans 15 residues. The germline V gene encodes CDR1 SGDLS and CDR2 YYNGEE. V lost 3 bases, J lost 2 bases, and 14 bases lay in between. The CDR3 spells CASSGDPGGNTEAFF. In DNA, the CDR3 is TGTGCCAGCAGCGGGGACCCCGGAGGTAACACTGAAGCTTTCTTT.